These 27 T cell receptor beta chains share one sample of origin, sequenced in a study of molecular identifiers for immune sequencing clone quantification. TCRdb ran MiXCR on the PCR reads and lists one entry per CDR3 protein. This table holds about 640,000 distinct CDR3 sequences, just under 20% found once. The specimen sequenced was naive CD8+ T cells from blood, with Jurkat cell RNA spiked in. Subset denoted: FACS-sorted CD8+CD4-CCR7+CD45RA+ naive T cells. These TCRs come from a human donor in good health. Some libraries in this study had Jurkat cell RNA spiked in.

This clonotype was counted at least ten times. V is TRBV4-3 and J is TRBJ2-7, with D uncertain. The CDR3 contains 14 residues. Germline V gene sequence: CDR1 LGHNA, CDR2 YSLEER. The V end was cut by 3 bases, the J end by 0 bases, with 9 bases between. CDR3 sequence (DNA): TGCGCCAGCAGCCAGTCCCGGAGCTCCTACGAGCAGTACTTC. Its translation is CASSQSRSSYEQYF.

The table lists this clonotype with many counts. V gene TRBV3-1 combines with J gene TRBJ2-2; D is perhaps TRBD2 (5 bases). Germline V gene sequence: CDR1 LGHDT, CDR2 YNNKEL (reference sequence). The V gene lost 4 bases and the J gene lost 6 bases, with 18 bases spanning the gap. This CDR3 has 16 residues. The CDR3, as DNA: TGTGCCAGCAGCCCCCGAACCGAGGGTTGGGCCGGGGAGCTGTTTTTT. This encodes CASSPRTEGWAGELFF.

This chain joins TRBV4-3 and TRBJ1-4, with D unresolved. This CDR3 spans 13 amino acids. Trimming left V 1 base short and J 8 bases short, with 8 bases between. Germline assignment: CDR1 LGHNA and CDR2 YSLEER. In DNA, the CDR3 is TGCGCCAGCAGCCAAGGGTCGGGGGAAAAACTGTTTTTT. This encodes CASSQGSGEKLFF.

The chain is built from TRBV27 and TRBJ2-7, with 7 positions matching TRBD1. Germline CDR1 is MNHEY and CDR2 is SMNVEV (reference sequence). The junction had 7 bases not matched to a gene; V was cut back by 8 bases and J by 3 bases. The CDR3 extends over 13 amino acids. In nucleotides, the CDR3 is TGTGCCAGCGTAGGATCAGGGGGCTACGAGCAGTACTTC. Translated, it gives CASVGSGGYEQYF.

Comment on this clonotype: This may be a read error: a much more frequent sequence differs by one nucleotide. The chain uses TRBV12-3 or TRBV12-4 and TRBJ2-3; 7 positions agree with TRBD1. This CDR3 is built from 16 residues. Losses at the gene ends were 5 bases for V and 4 bases for J; bases not matched to a gene: 12. The CDR3 reads CASSTTGTEFADTQYF. The CDR3 DNA reads as TGTGCCAGCAGTACAACCGGGACAGAGTTTGCAGATACGCAGTATTTT.

The V and J genes are TRBV19 and TRBJ2-1; D unclear. This CDR3 has 15 amino acids. Trimming cost V 3 bases and J 3 bases, with 12 bases left between them. Germline lookup yields CDR1 LNHDA and CDR2 SQIVND (reference sequence). The CDR3: CASSIPRPLYNEQFF. The CDR3 DNA sequence: TGTGCCAGTAGTATCCCCAGGCCGCTCTACAATGAGCAGTTCTTC.

On this clonotype itself: One base away lies a much larger clone, so this may be a sequencing read error. V is TRBV30 and J is TRBJ2-7; a weak D match, TRBD1 (6 bases). Germline CDR1 reads GTSNPN; CDR2 reads SVGIG (reference sequence). V was pared by 1 base and J by 5 bases, with 18 bases between. The CDR3 contains 15 residues. The CDR3 DNA reads as TGTGCCTGGAGTGACACCGGGACAAGTACCAACGAGCAGTACTTC. Protein product: CAWSDTGTSTNEQYF.

With respect to this clonotype: This may arise from a read error, as a much more abundant clone is one base away. This chain links TRBV12-3 or TRBV12-4 with TRBJ2-7, with D perhaps matching TRBD1 (6 bases). V was trimmed by 7 bases and J by 4 bases, leaving 11 bases between them. The CDR3 loop spans 12 amino acids. CDR3 loop: CASIPDRYEQYF. The CDR3 DNA reads TGTGCCAGCATTCCCGACAGGTACGAGCAGTACTTC.

This clonotype appeared many times. This chain links TRBV20-1 with TRBJ2-5; D is unresolved. Germline CDR1 is DFQATT and CDR2 is SNEGSKA (reference sequence). CDR3 length: 14 residues. Trimming removed 6 bases at V and 1 base at J, with 15 bases between. The CDR3 nucleotides read TGCAGTGCCCCGAATCGGGCTACCCAAGAGACCCAGTACTTC. It specifies CSAPNRATQETQYF.

The sample holds a few counts of this clonotype. The J gene is TRBJ2-5, the V gene TRBV19; 8 positions agree with TRBD2. There are 15 residues in the CDR3. V lost 6 bases and J lost 4; bases outside the gene matches: 10. Per germline, CDR1 LNHDA and CDR2 SQIVND (reference sequence). The CDR3 region is CASSWSSGSGETQYF. The CDR3, as DNA: TGTGCCAGTAGCTGGTCGAGCGGGAGCGGAGAGACCCAGTACTTC.

A word on this clonotype: This sequence may be a read error, since a much larger clone differs from it by one base. The chain joins TRBV7-9 to TRBJ1-1; D call uncertain. V was shortened by 3 bases and J by 4 bases, with 12 bases between the two germline ends. The germline CDR1 and CDR2 sequences are SEHNR and FQNEAQ (reference sequence). The CDR3 covers 14 residues. The CDR3 DNA reads TGTGCCAGCAGCTTTAACGGGGAAGGCACTGAAGCTTTCTTT. Encoded protein: CASSFNGEGTEAFF.

A remark on this clonotype: One base away lies a much larger clone, so this may be a sequencing read error. The chain uses TRBV20-1 and TRBJ1-5, with TRBD1 matching 7 bases. V was pared by 1 base and J by 9 bases, with 9 bases of the junction left unmatched. Per germline, CDR1 DFQATT and CDR2 SNEGSKA (reference sequence). The CDR3 has 14 residues. The CDR3 loop reads CSARGRQGVRPQHF. The CDR3 DNA follows: TGCAGTGCTAGAGGACGACAGGGTGTTCGGCCCCAGCATTTT.

As to this clonotype: A much larger clone differs from this one at a single base, so this may be a read error. The rearrangement uses TRBV20-1 and TRBJ1-6; 7 positions match TRBD1. The CDR3 extends over 19 amino acids. Per germline, CDR1 DFQATT and CDR2 SNEGSKA (reference sequence). The CDR3 DNA follows: TGCAGTGTTAGAGATGGGACAGAGTCCTTTACCGCGGATAATTCACCCCTCCACTTT. It is translated as CSVRDGTESFTADNSPLHF.

In this sample, this clonotype turned up a few times. The chain uses TRBV15 and TRBJ2-6; D gene uncertain. V was cut by 4 bases and J by 2 bases, with 9 bases left in between. This CDR3 contains 15 residues. CDR1 and CDR2 from the germline V gene are LNHNV and YYDKDF (reference sequence). The CDR3 DNA sequence: TGTGCCACCAGCATTACAGCGACTGGGGCCAACGTCCTGACTTTC. Its protein product is CATSITATGANVLTF. Filled out from reference TRBV15 and TRBJ2-6, the complete variable domain reads DAMVIQNPRYQVTQFGKPVTLSCSQTLNHNVMYWYQQKSSQAPKLLFHYYDKDFNNEADTPDNFQSRRPNTSFCFLDIRSPGLGDTAMYLCATSITATGANVLTFGAGSRLTVL.

This clonotype occurred many times. The chain combines TRBV5-1 with TRBJ2-7; D might be TRBD2 (5 bases). Germline values: CDR1 SGHRS, CDR2 YFSETQ. V lost 3 bases and J 3 bases, leaving 10 bases between the germline ends. This CDR3 is built from 13 residues. The CDR3 DNA reads as TGCGCCAGCAGCTACGGGGTTCGCTACGAGCAGTACTTC. Encoded protein: CASSYGVRYEQYF.

The table lists this clonotype with many counts. This sequence joins TRBV4-3 and TRBJ1-1; 8 bases map to TRBD1. The CDR3 covers 15 residues. Germline CDR1 and CDR2: LGHNA and YSLEER. V lost 7 bases, J lost 0 bases, and 7 bases stayed unmatched. The CDR3 is CASNDGQGLNTEAFF. The DNA of the CDR3 is TGCGCCAGCAACGATGGACAGGGCTTGAACACTGAAGCTTTCTTT.

As concerns this clonotype: A read error may account for a junction end that differs from germline. The V and J genes are TRBV7-9 and TRBJ1-1, with 8 nucleotides matching TRBD1. The germline CDR1 and CDR2 sequences are SEHNR and FQNEAQ (reference sequence). This CDR3 is built from 15 residues. CDR3 coding DNA: TGTGCCAGCAGCTTAGGGCAGGGGGCGGGTACTGAAGCTTCCTTT. Translated, it gives CASSLGQGAGTEASF.

This clonotype was seen a handful of times. This chain connects TRBV4-3 to TRBJ1-5; D perhaps matches TRBD1 (5 bases). The CDR3 is 18 amino acids. Trimming left V 1 base short and J 2 bases short, with 18 bases between. Germline V lookup: CDR1 LGHNA, CDR2 YSLEER. The CDR3 sequence is CASSQGPSAGSGNQPQHF. Here the CDR3 DNA reads TGCGCCAGCAGCCAAGGACCCTCCGCAGGGAGTGGCAATCAGCCCCAGCATTTT.

As regards this clonotype: A clone one base away is much larger, so this may be a read error. V and J are TRBV6-1 and TRBJ2-3; D is unclear. Trimming took off 2 bases at V and 8 bases at J, with 8 bases between the two ends. CDR1 is MNHNS, CDR2 SASEGT, per germline. The CDR3 runs 12 residues. CDR3 nucleotides: TGTGCCAGCAGTGAACGGAGTGGTACGCAGTATTTT. Encoded protein: CASSERSGTQYF.

This clonotype has a count of ten or more. This chain connects TRBV6-5 to TRBJ1-1; perhaps TRBD1 as D (5 bases). This CDR3 spans 19 amino acids. V gave up 0 bases and J gave up 8 bases, with 28 bases separating them. The germline CDR1 and CDR2 sequences are MNHEY and SVGAGI. CDR3 protein: CASSYSTGSRPQGGGEAFF. CDR3 nucleotides: TGTGCCAGCAGTTACTCGACGGGCTCCCGCCCCCAGGGCGGTGGGGAAGCTTTCTTT.

This clonotype was seen many times. V and J are TRBV4-3 and TRBJ2-7; possibly TRBD1 for D (5 bases). CDR3 length: 15 residues. Per germline, CDR1 LGHNA and CDR2 YSLEER. Deletions cut 0 bases from V and 4 bases from J, with 13 bases between. Written as DNA, the CDR3 is TGCGCCAGCAGCCAAGATCTCGGCAGGGTGTACGAGCAGTACTTC. Encoded protein: CASSQDLGRVYEQYF.

This clonotype was observed many times. V is TRBV20-1 and J is TRBJ2-1; maybe TRBD1 (5 bases). Germline CDR1 reads DFQATT; CDR2 reads SNEGSKA (reference sequence). Between the trimmed V and J ends, which lost 1 base and 0 bases, there was a span of 7 bases. CDR3 length: 14 amino acids. CDR3 amino acids: CSARVTVSYNEQFF. The CDR3 DNA is TGCAGTGCTAGAGTGACAGTCTCCTACAATGAGCAGTTCTTC.

To note about this clonotype: At one end the junction does not follow the germline gene, possibly because of a read error. J is TRBJ1-1 and V is TRBV4-1, with TRBD1 as a possible D gene (6 bases). Germline CDR1 is MGHRA and CDR2 is YSYEKL. The CDR3 loop spans 14 amino acids. This CDR3 reads CAGSQVGGGTEAFF. As DNA, the CDR3 is TGCGCCGGCAGCCAAGTCGGGGGCGGCACTGAAGCTTTCTTT.

On this clonotype itself: A clone one base away is much larger, so this may be a read error. The V gene is TRBV4-3, the J gene TRBJ1-1; the D gene is possibly TRBD1 (6 bases). In germline, CDR1 is LGHNA, CDR2 YSLEER. Trimming took 4 bases from V and 5 from J, leaving 14 bases between them. This CDR3 has 14 residues. CDR3 amino acids: CASSPDGGPTEAFF. DNA of the CDR3: TGCGCCAGCAGCCCGGACGGGGGGCCAACTGAAGCTTTCTTT.

This clonotype was detected only a few times. V gene TRBV24-1 combines with J gene TRBJ2-2; 9 bases are a match to TRBD2. The CDR3 contains 21 residues. In germline, CDR1 is KGHDR, CDR2 SFDVKD. V shed 2 bases and J 5 bases; nucleotides not matched to a gene: 20. CDR3 residues: CATSDSHLLGLAREGTGELFF. The CDR3 DNA follows: TGTGCCACCAGTGATTCCCACTTACTAGGACTAGCGCGTGAAGGTACCGGGGAGCTGTTTTTT.

This clonotype appeared many times. The chain uses TRBV4-1 and TRBJ1-5; D unresolved. The CDR3 loop spans 17 amino acids. Between the trimmed V and J ends, which lost 0 bases and 2 bases, there was a span of 14 bases. Germline V gene lookup returns CDR1 MGHRA and CDR2 YSYEKL. CDR3 amino acids: CASSQEPRQWGNQPQHF. As DNA, the CDR3 is TGCGCCAGCAGCCAAGAACCCCGACAATGGGGCAATCAGCCCCAGCATTTT.

The J gene is TRBJ1-1, the V gene TRBV20-1; 8 nucleotides agree with TRBD1. V dropped 8 bases and J dropped 2; count of bases not matched to a gene: 13. The germline V gene encodes CDR1 DFQATT and CDR2 SNEGSKA (reference sequence). The CDR3 sequence is 15 residues long. CDR3: CSTVPPGQGNTEAFF. CDR3 in DNA: TGCAGTACCGTACCCCCCGGACAGGGTAACACTGAAGCTTTCTTT.